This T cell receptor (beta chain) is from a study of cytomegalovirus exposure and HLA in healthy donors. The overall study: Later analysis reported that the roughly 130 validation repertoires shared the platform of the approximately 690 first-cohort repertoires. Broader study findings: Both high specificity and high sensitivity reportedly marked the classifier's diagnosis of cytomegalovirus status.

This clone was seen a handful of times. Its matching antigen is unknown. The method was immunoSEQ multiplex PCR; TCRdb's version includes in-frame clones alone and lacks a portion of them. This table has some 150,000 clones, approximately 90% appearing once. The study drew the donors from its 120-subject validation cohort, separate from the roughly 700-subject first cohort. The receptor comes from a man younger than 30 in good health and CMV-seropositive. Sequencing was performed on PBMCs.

The CDR3 loop reads CASSQLQGLTEAFF. As DNA, the CDR3 is TGCGCCAGCAGCCAATTACAGGGTCTTACTGAAGCTTTCTTT. V is TRBV4-1 and J is TRBJ1-1, with D maybe TRBD1 (6 bases). The CDR3 spans 14 residues. V shed 2 bases and J shed 5 bases, with 12 bases lying between them. Germline V lookup: CDR1 MGHRA, CDR2 YSYEKL.